This paragraph reports one T cell receptor beta chain. The CDR3 consists of 15 residues. The V and J ends lost 4 bases and 7 bases respectively, with 17 bases between them. Germline V gene data show CDR1 as SGDLS and CDR2 as YYNGEE. Clones were read by immunoSEQ multiplex PCR, and TCRdb kept only the in-frame ones, dropping some. The sample shows approximately 30,000 clones, about 89% of them seen only once. The entry originates in a study of T cell changes during pregnancy in multiple sclerosis. The J gene is TRBJ1-4, the V gene TRBV9, with D maybe TRBD1 (5 bases). The sequencing here drew on CD4+ T cells from peripheral blood mononuclear cells, taken in the first trimester of pregnancy. This receptor was taken from a female donor in good health, enrolled as a control in a pregnancy study. CDR3 nucleotides: TGTGCCAGCAGCCCCCTCGGGGGGAACGGTGAAAAACTGTTTTTT. Residues: CASSPLGGNGEKLFF.